This T cell receptor beta chain was sequenced for a study of identical twins. A few counts support this clonotype. The V gene's germline CDR1 is SQVTM and CDR2 ANQGSEA. With 5 bases removed from V and 2 bases from J, the gap between germline ends came to 19 bases. This CDR3 region has 16 residues. From the 5' RACE reads, TCRdb called clonotypes with MiXCR, one entry per CDR3 protein. The sample has 700,000 or so distinct CDR3 sequences; 21% are singletons. These records were also assigned to another study, of T cells expressing NK-cell markers. This second report adds: Sorted CD3+CD56-NKG2C+, CD3+CD56+NKG2C+ and CD3+CD56+NKG2C- T cells supplied the TCR beta repertoires.

The clonotype originates from a woman aged 18-29 years in good health. This chain uses TRBV29-1 with TRBJ2-1; D may be TRBD2 (6 bases). The sequencing sample was made of PBMCs. The CDR3, as DNA: TGCAGCGTTACGGGCGATATAGCGGATACCTACAATGAGCAGTTCTTC. It is translated as CSVTGDIADTYNEQFF.